This T cell receptor (beta chain) was sequenced for a study of CD8 T cells in ankylosing spondylitis. Overall study results and limits: Blood from ankylosing spondylitis patients appeared to carry a characteristic roughly 8-variant TCR beta motif. As for the disease-linked clones, they showed a CD8+ phenotype and occurred at relatively low frequencies in peripheral blood. As reported, disease-linked clones showed significant enrichment in matched ankylosing spondylitis synovial fluid.

Germline V gene data show CDR1 as ENHRY and CDR2 as SYGVKD. The length of the CDR3 is 13 residues. With V trimmed by 2 bases and J by 5 bases, 2 bases remained unmatched. TCRdb re-analysed the 5' RACE reads in MiXCR, keeping a single row per CDR3 protein. This sample has 800,000 to 900,000 distinct CDR3 sequences, with roughly 10% found just once. With respect to this clonotype: Its antigen is still unknown.

V is TRBV10-3 and J is TRBJ2-5, with 7 bases aligning to TRBD1. The clonotype originates from a male donor with ankylosing spondylitis. Sequencing used blood, either unsorted or a sorted T cell fraction (not recorded which). CDR3 coding DNA: TGTGCCATCAGTGAGACAGGGGCGGAGACCCAGTACTTC. Amino acids: CAISETGAETQYF.